A single TCR beta chain is shown here with its context. The antigen remains unidentified. This specimen belongs to a study of human T cells and chemical hapten exposure. Study details: Upper-back patch tests with 0.01% DPC were read at 6 days.

The germline V gene encodes CDR1 SGDLS and CDR2 YYNGEE. The V end lost 0 bases, the J end lost 5 bases, and 11 bases lay between the germline ends. This CDR3 has 14 amino acids. Stated time point: pre-sensitization, week 0. Described treatment: therapeutic diphenylcyclopropenone sensitization with weekly scalp DPC. Those who donated were patients with alopecia, 18 to 70 years of age, and suitable for DPC. Findings and limits, study-wide: Controls formed significantly fewer large CDR3 similarity clusters than expanded TCRs did.

TCRdb ran MiXCR on the RACE reads and lists one entry per CDR3 protein. The table shows some 200,000 distinct CDR3 sequences, with around 30% occurring only once. The specimen comprised whole blood, sampled in connection with sensitization to the hapten diphenylcyclopropenone (DPC). The receptor was derived from a woman in her twenties or thirties with alopecia areata. Some clones in this sample may be carry-over from other donors' samples. This sequence joins TRBV9 and TRBJ2-5; D not resolved. The CDR3 DNA sequence: TGTGCCAGCAGCGTAGCTGCCCTCGGGGAGACCCAGTACTTC. Its protein product is CASSVAALGETQYF.